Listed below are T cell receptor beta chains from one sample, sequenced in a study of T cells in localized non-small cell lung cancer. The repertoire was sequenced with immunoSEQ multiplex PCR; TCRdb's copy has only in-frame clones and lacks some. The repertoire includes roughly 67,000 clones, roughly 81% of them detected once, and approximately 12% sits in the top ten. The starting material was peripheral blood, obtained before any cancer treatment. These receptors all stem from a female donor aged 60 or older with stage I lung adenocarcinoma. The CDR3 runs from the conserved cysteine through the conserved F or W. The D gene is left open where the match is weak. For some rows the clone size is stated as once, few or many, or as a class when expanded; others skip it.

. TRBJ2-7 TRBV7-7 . CASSLDEHYEQYF TGTGCTAGCAGCTTAGACGAACACTACGAGCAGTACTTC
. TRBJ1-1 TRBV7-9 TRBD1 CASSFSTGGDTEAFF TGTGCCAGCAGCTTTTCGACAGGGGGGGACACTGAAGCTTTCTTT
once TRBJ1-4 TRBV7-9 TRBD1 CASSIPGQGSEKLFF TGTGCCAGCAGCATACCGGGACAGGGAAGTGAAAAACTGTTTTTT
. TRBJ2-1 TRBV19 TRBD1 CASSISGTVNNEQFF TGTGCCAGTAGTATATCGGGGACAGTCAACAATGAGCAGTTCTTC
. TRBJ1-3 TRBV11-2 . CASSLHSGTPSHF TGTGCCAGCAGCTTACACTCCGGGACACCTAGCCATTTT
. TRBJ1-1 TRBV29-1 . CSVRGSGVRTEAFF TGCAGCGTCCGAGGGTCTGGGGTTAGGACTGAAGCTTTCTTT
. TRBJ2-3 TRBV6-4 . CASSDSSIDRVTDTQYF TGTGCCAGCAGTGACTCGAGTATTGACCGAGTCACAGATACGCAGTATTTT
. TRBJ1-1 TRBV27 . CASGIAMNTEAFF TGTGCCAGCGGCATCGCCATGAATACTGAAGCTTTCTTT
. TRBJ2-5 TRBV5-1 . CASSLAASSLSLVETQYF TGCGCCAGCAGCTTGGCGGCTAGCAGCCTCAGTCTGGTAGAGACCCAGTACTTC
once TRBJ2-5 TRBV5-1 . CASSLGLVLAQYF TGCGCCAGCAGCCTAGGACTTGTTCTGGCCCAGTACTTC
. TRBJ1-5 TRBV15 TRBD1 CATSRRDRVIFEPQHF TGTGCCACCAGCAGGCGGGACAGGGTGATTTTCGAGCCCCAGCATTTT
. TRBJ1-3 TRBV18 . CASSRSGGPGNTIYF TGTGCCAGCTCACGGTCCGGGGGCCCTGGAAACACCATATATTTT
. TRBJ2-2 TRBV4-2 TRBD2 CASSQEVLAGTGELFF TGTGCCAGCAGCCAAGAAGTACTAGCGGGCACCGGGGAGCTGTTTTTT
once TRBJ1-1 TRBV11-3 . CASSSFRSNTEAFF TGTGCCAGCAGCTCCTTTCGGTCGAACACTGAAGCTTTCTTT
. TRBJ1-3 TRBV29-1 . CSVAPGVGNTIYF TGCAGCGTTGCCCCAGGGGTCGGAAACACCATATATTTT
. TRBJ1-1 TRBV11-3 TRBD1 CASSLDGQGLLDTEAFF TGTGCCAGCAGCTTAGATGGACAGGGTTTATTGGACACTGAAGCTTTCTTT
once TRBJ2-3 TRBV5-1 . CASSLEAGKGDTQYF TGCGCCAGCAGCTTGGAAGCAGGGAAGGGCGATACGCAGTATTTT
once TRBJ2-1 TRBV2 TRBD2 CASSLRTSGVYNEQFF TGTGCCAGCAGTCTTCGGACTAGCGGAGTCTACAATGAGCAGTTCTTC
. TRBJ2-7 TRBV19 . CASSAAGGRVVYEQYF TGTGCCAGTAGCGCGGCCGGCGGGCGGGTAGTCTACGAGCAGTACTTC
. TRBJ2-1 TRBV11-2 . CASSLGHNEQFF TGTGCCAGCAGCTTAGGGCACAATGAGCAGTTCTTC
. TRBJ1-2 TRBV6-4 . CASSPGPFANYGYTF TGTGCCAGCAGCCCCGGCCCGTTTGCTAACTATGGCTACACCTTC
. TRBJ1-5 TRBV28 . CASSSGRYNQPQHF TGTGCCAGCAGTTCGGGACGGTACAATCAGCCCCAGCATTTT
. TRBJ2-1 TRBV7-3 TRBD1 CASSFDRGGNNEQFF TGTGCCAGCAGCTTCGACAGGGGGGGTAACAATGAGCAGTTCTTC
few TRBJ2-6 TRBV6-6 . CASGGTFSSGANVLTF TGTGCCAGCGGAGGGACATTCAGCTCTGGGGCCAACGTCCTGACTTTC